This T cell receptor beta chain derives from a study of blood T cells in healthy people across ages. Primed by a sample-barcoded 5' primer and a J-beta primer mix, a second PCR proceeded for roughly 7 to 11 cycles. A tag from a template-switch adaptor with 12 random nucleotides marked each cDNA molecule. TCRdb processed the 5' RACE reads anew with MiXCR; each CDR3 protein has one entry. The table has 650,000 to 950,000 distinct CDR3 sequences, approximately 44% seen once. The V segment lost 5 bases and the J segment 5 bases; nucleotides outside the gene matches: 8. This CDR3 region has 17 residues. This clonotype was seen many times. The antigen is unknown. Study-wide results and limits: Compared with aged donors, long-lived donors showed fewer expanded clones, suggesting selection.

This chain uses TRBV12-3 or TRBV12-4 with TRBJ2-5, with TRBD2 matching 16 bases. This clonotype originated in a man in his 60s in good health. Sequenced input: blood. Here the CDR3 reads CASSPGTSGGAVETQYF. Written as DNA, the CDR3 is TGTGCCAGCAGTCCAGGGACTAGCGGGGGGGCCGTGGAGACCCAGTACTTC.